The sequence of this T cell receptor beta chain was determined in a study of cytomegalovirus exposure and HLA in healthy donors (dated by TCRdb to the late 2010s). Regarding the research as a whole: In an earlier analysis of under 600 of the donors, 250 to 350 Gb of sequence data and just under 120 million unique TCR beta sequences from 150 million to 200 million T cells were reported. High-throughput TCR immunosequencing, statistical association of individual TCRs with disease status, and machine learning were combined to predict cytomegalovirus infection status. The number of donors typed differed by locus, with 629-630 for A, B, C, DRB1 and DQB1, around 500 for DQA1, 606 for DPA1, and over 400 for DPB1. An early release that covered some 630 HLA-typed donors contained around 300 gigabases of sequencing data and tens of millions of unique TCR sequences. On average, approximately 250,000 unique TCR beta nucleotide sequences were sequenced per donor among a few hundred genotyped donors of the cohort, with about 19% of those sequences being non-productive. Every repertoire in the discovery cohort had been generated on one and the same sequencing platform. To decide whether each TCR beta V gene segment behaved as functional or pseudogenic, an earlier analysis of fewer than 750 of the donors relied on high-throughput TCR beta sequencing. The genetic ancestry cluster associated with self-reported Caucasian donors included about 84% of the 398 genotyped donors. The later analysis used no new phenotypic data to find candidate immune exposures, relying instead on TCR beta sequences and their occurrence across donors. A later genetic analysis used genome-wide SNP genotypes for about 65% of the roughly 700 donors, treating that subset as a discovery cohort. Five DR-DQ haplotypes were handled as single units for association and clustering because linkage in the cohort was strong. A later analysis re-analyzed previously published TCR beta repertoires from 666 donors and added high-resolution HLA genotyping to study TCR occurrence patterns. The study used immunosequencing to profile the T cell repertoires of several hundred subjects and linked those repertoires to cytomegalovirus serostatus. HLA typing included class I and class II loci at four-digit resolution. Donor age, sex, ethnicity and CMV serostatus were compiled together with the repertoire data. A separate validation cohort of roughly 110 different subjects was used in addition to the approximately 610-subject first cohort. The study aimed to test whether cataloging public T cell receptors could reveal signatures of past pathogen exposure. Here is what the overall study found, with its caveats: In a later analysis, TCR association rates were found to vary across HLA loci, with the most associated TCRs seen for DRB1 alleles and the fewest for HLA-C alleles. Across donors, most TCR sequences were observed very rarely, whereas some public TCRs were present in many individuals. A group of highly shared sequence variants was considered likely to be a technical artifact of the sequencing pipeline. CMV serostatus was the only immune exposure information available for the cohort. Several of the top co-occurrence clusters appeared to be linked to parvovirus B19, influenza, CMV and Epstein-Barr virus, according to a later analysis. A total of fewer than 200 TCR beta chains were listed by the study as associated with cytomegalovirus. According to a later genetic analysis, donors in an Asian-associated ancestry cluster had fewer N-insertions in productive TCRs than the approximately 650-donor mean. Correlated functional status among segregating V segments might be attributable to linkage disequilibrium, but an unknown experimental factor could not be ruled out. Only TCR beta chains were sequenced in this cohort, and the absence of alpha or paired-chain data limited detectable features. In an earlier analysis of 450 to 750 of the donors, most TCR beta V segments appeared in productive rearrangements about 87% or about 30% of the time, broadly matching IMGT annotations. A further reported finding was that TCR beta sequences accurately predicted the HLA-A and HLA-B alleles for most subjects in the first cohort. A later analysis associated 15,000 to 20,000 TCR beta sequences with specific HLA alleles at a false discovery rate of 0.05. In a later analysis, HLA-associated TCR beta chains showed more clonal expansion and lower generation probabilities than non-associated chains that were equally common. Some IMGT-functional V segments, including TRBV6-2 and TRBV6-3, could not be distinguished by the 87-base-pair reads and were therefore excluded. Presence/absence analyses assumed roughly uniform sequencing depth across donors, an assumption that may not hold. Because HLA typing was missing for some donors at each locus, association tests included only the typed subset. In vitro tests confirmed that a few of the cytomegalovirus-associated TCR beta chains recognize cytomegalovirus antigens. According to the authors, the approach could potentially be generalized to other disease states and immunological phenotypes. Because counts were too low, roughly 16 rarely observed V segments, including chromosome 9 orphons, were excluded from the earlier analysis of several hundred of the donors. The classifier was reported to diagnose cytomegalovirus status with high specificity and sensitivity in both the original cohort and the validation cohort. Most CMV-associated TCR beta chains appeared to be HLA-restricted in a later analysis, and the HLA associations seemed to be driven largely by CMV exposure. When HLA alleles, especially DR and DQ, strongly co-occurred, attributing TCR associations to individual alleles was difficult. In a later genetic analysis, a missense DCLRE1C variant was associated with V-gene and J-gene trimming of TCR beta chains, and the association was replicated in an independent cohort.

The cohort consisted of some 670 healthy bone marrow donors. Cohort members were all nominally healthy when sampled, although unrecorded immune exposures were likely present. The donor was CMV seronegative and belonged to the group of 352 seronegative cohort members. Every donor gave a peripheral blood sample, and the peripheral blood mononuclear cells from that sample were used for TCR beta sequencing. The Qiagen DNeasy Blood Extraction Kit was used to extract genomic DNA from the blood cell samples. About this clone itself: Its antigen remains undetermined. No much larger clone is present one base from it, and per-base qualities are unavailable.

Libraries were constructed by the immunoSEQ multiplex PCR assay. The multiplex PCR relied on a mix of 60 forward primers for TCR Vbeta segments and 13 reverse primers for TCR Jbeta segments. A multiplex PCR assay on genomic DNA amplified the CDR3 region of rearranged TCR beta genes. On the Illumina HiSeq System, the amplified TCR beta libraries were sequenced as 87-base-pair reads. Under the source paper's analysis protocol: In a later analysis, roughly 80 million unique TCR beta chains were counted across the roughly 670 repertoires, and some 10 million of these chains were shared by at least two donors. Raw reads were error-corrected and collapsed into unique sequences with a nearest-neighbor algorithm that merged closely related sequences to remove PCR and sequencing errors. Alignment of CDR3 sequences to IMGT reference sequences was used to assign V, D and J gene segments. For a sequence to be retained, a match of at least six nucleotides was required to both a V gene segment and a J gene segment. Rearrangements were called productive when the CDR3 lacked stop codons and stayed in frame with V and J; all others were non-productive. CDR3 was defined by IMGT convention, running from the second conserved V-encoded cysteine to the conserved J-encoded phenylalanine. The earlier analysis of about 610 of the donors excluded any sequence lacking an unambiguous match to a single V gene segment. In an earlier analysis of 587 of the donors, V segments were called functional above 56.7% productive rearrangements and were called segregating when the between-donor standard deviation exceeded 5%. A statistical classification framework was developed to diagnose cytomegalovirus status using the catalog of TCR beta chain sequences. A later analysis assigned V and J genes by comparing TCR nucleotide sequences with IMGT/GENE-DB human TR gene sequences. Using the TCRdist pipeline, a later analysis assigned CDR3 sequences along with most-parsimonious VDJ recombination scenarios. In a later analysis, every TCR beta chain was defined by the combination of its CDR3 amino acid sequence and its V-gene family, and reads without a unique V-gene family were dropped. As a way to deal with suspected cross-contamination and a sequencing artifact, a later analysis dropped nearly 600 nucleotide sequences that were highly shared and had low generation probability. For each public chain, a later analysis derived a clonal expansion index from normalized ranks of inferred template counts within each repertoire. In a later analysis, generation probabilities were computed with a VDJ recombination model fitted to out-of-frame rearrangements, and the resulting probabilities were checked against IGoR. In a later analysis, hypergeometric tests were used to score TCR-TCR, TCR-HLA and TCR-CMV co-occurrence, with a repertoire-size bias correction applied to TCR pairs. To estimate false discovery rates, a later analysis permuted the HLA or CMV assignments 20 times. In a later analysis, co-occurring TCRs were grouped using DBSCAN, with TCRdist sequence similarity added in when clustering inside HLA-allele-positive subsets. Co-occurrence clustering excluded repertoires with fewer than 30,000 or more than 120,000 public chains, plus five with anomalous nucleotide sharing. TCRdb retrieved this table from immuneACCESS and kept in-frame rearrangements only. Not all clones are present; in checked studies, unresolved V genes account for under half, and no reason is known for the remainder. V and J calls and clone size follow that table, whereas D and trimming were derived from the DNA. Here the sample has 85,000 to 100,000 clones; approximately 78% occur a single time. The top ten constitute around 0.76% of the sample.

Per the germline V gene, SGHVS is the CDR1 and FNYEAQ is the CDR2. V has 1 base trimmed and J has 2 bases trimmed; junction bases matching no gene number 11. The CDR3 runs 18 residues from the cysteine to the phenylalanine. The kept DNA is CDR3 alone, 54 bases in frame from the first base. The clonotype was recovered from a woman aged 55-69 years in good health and CMV-seronegative. Sequencing was carried out using PBMCs. The chain is assembled from TRBV7-6 and TRBJ2-3, with 8 bases in between that match TRBD2. The CDR3 in this case is CASSLGGPAGGFTDTQYF. Read as DNA, the sequence is TGTGCCAGCAGCTTAGGGGGTCCGGCGGGGGGCTTCACAGATACGCAGTATTTT.